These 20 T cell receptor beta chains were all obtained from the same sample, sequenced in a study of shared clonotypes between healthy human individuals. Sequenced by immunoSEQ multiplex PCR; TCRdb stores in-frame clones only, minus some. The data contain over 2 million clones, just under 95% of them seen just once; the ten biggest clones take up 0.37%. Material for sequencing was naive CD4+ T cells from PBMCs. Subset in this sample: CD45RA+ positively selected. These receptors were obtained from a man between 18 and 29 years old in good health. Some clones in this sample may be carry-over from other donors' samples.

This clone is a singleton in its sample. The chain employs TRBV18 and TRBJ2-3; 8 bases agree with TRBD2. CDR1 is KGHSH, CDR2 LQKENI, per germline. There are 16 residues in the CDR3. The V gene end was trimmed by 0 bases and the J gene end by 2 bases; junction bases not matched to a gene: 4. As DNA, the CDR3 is TGTGCCAGCTCACCACCCCTAGCGGGTTACACAGATACGCAGTATTTT. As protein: CASSPPLAGYTDTQYF.

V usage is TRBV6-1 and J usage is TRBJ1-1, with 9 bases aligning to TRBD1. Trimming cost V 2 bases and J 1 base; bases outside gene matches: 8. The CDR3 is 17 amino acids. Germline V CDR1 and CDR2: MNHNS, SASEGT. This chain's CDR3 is CASSERQGVGSNTEAFF. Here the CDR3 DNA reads TGTGCCAGCAGTGAAAGACAGGGGGTTGGGTCGAACACTGAAGCTTTCTTT.

The CDR3 protein is CSAKQGGRNIQYF. The DNA for the CDR3 is TGCAGCGCAAAACAGGGGGGGAGAAACATTCAGTACTTC. The chain is built from TRBV29-1 and TRBJ2-4; the D gene is possibly TRBD1 (8 bases). In germline, CDR1 is SQVTM, CDR2 ANQGSEA. The CDR3 contains 13 residues. Between the trimmed V and J ends, which lost 7 bases and 6 bases, there was a span of 16 bases.

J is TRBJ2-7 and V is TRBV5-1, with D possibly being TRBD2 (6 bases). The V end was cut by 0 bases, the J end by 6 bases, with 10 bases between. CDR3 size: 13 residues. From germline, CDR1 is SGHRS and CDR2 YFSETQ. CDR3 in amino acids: CASSLGLVSEQYF. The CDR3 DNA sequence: TGCGCCAGCAGCTTGGGACTAGTTAGCGAGCAGTACTTC.

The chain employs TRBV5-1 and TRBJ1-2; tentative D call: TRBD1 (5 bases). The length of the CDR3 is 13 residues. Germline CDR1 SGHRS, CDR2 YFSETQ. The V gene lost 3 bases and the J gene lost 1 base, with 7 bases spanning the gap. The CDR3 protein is CASSSTDNYGYTF. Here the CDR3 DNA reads TGCGCCAGCAGCTCGACAGATAACTATGGCTACACCTTC.

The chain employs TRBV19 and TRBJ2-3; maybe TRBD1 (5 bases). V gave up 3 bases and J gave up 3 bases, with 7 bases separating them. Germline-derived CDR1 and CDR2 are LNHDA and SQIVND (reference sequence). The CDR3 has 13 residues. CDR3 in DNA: TGTGCCAGTAGTATGCAGGGTACAGATACGCAGTATTTT. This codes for CASSMQGTDTQYF. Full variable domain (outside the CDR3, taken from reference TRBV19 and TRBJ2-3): DGGITQSPKYLFRKEGQNVTLSCEQNLNHDAMYWYRQDPGQGLRLIYYSQIVNDFQKGDIAEGYSVSREKKESFPLTVTSAQKNPTAFYLCASSMQGTDTQYFGPGTRLTVL.

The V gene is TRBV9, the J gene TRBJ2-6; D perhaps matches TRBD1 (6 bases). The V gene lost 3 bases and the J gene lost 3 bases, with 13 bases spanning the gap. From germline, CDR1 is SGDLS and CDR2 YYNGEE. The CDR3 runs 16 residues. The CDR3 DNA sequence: TGTGCCAGCAGCGGCCAGGGGATGTTTGGGGCCAACGTCCTGACTTTC. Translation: CASSGQGMFGANVLTF.

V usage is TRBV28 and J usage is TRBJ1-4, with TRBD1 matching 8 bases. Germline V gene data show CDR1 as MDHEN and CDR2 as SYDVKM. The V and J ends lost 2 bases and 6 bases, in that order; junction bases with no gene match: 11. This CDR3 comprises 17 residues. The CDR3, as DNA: TGTGCCAGCAGTTTACCTCGACAGGGGTTCTATGATGAAAAACTGTTTTTT. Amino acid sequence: CASSLPRQGFYDEKLFF.

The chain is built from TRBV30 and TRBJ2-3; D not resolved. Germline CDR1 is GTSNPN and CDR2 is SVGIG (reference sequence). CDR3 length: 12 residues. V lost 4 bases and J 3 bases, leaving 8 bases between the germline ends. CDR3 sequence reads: CAWKPDTDTQYF. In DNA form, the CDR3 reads TGTGCCTGGAAGCCAGATACAGATACGCAGTATTTT. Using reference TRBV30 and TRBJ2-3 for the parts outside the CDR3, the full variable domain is SQTIHQWPATLVQPVGSPLSLECTVEGTSNPNLYWYRQAAGRGLQLLFYSVGIGQISSEVPQNLSASRPQDRQFILSSKKLLLSDSGFYLCAWKPDTDTQYFGPGTRLTVL.

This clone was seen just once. The CDR3 region has the DNA TGTGCCCCCAGTCTCGGGAGAAGCAGCTCCTACAATGAGCAGTTCTTC. Encoded protein: CAPSLGRSSSYNEQFF. The chain carries TRBV19 and TRBJ2-1; perhaps TRBD2 as D (6 bases). The V end was cut by 11 bases, the J end by 0 bases, with 20 bases between. This CDR3 region has 16 residues. In germline, CDR1 is LNHDA, CDR2 SQIVND (reference sequence).

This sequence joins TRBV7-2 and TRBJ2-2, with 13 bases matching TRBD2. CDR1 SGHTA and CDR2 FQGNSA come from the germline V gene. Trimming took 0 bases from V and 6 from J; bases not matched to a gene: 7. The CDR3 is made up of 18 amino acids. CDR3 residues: CASSLAGGLAGQAGELFF. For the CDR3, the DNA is TGTGCCAGCAGCTTAGCGGGGGGACTAGCGGGACAAGCCGGGGAGCTGTTTTTT.

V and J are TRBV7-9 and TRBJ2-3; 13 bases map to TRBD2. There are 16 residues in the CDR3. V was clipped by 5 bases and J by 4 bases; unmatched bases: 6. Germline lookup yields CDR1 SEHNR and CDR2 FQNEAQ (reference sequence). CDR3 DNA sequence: TGTGCCAGCAGCGCCGGACTAGCGGGAGCTTCAGATACGCAGTATTTT. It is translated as CASSAGLAGASDTQYF.

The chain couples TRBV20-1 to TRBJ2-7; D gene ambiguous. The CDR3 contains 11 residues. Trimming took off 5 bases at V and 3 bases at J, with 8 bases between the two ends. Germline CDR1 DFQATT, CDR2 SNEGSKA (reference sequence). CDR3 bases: TGCAGTGCTCTTGAGAACTACGAGCAGTACTTC. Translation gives CSALENYEQYF.

CDR3 nucleotides: TGTGCCAGCAGCAACGGACAGAGACCCCAAGAGACCCAGTACTTC. It codes for CASSNGQRPQETQYF. This chain joins TRBV7-9 and TRBJ2-5; a possible D gene is TRBD1 (6 bases). Trimming cost V 5 bases and J 1 base, with 14 bases left between them. Germline lookup yields CDR1 SEHNR and CDR2 FQNEAQ (reference sequence). The CDR3 sequence is 15 residues long.

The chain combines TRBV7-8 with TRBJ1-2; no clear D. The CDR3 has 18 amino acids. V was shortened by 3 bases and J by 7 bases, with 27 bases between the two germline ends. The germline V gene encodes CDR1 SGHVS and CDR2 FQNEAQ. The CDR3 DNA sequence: TGTGCCAGCAGCTTCACCTACCTCCGGGAGCTCCCGCCCGCTGGCTACACCTTC. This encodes CASSFTYLRELPPAGYTF. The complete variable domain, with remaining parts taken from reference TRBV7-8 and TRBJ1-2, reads GAGVSQSPRYKVAKRGQDVALRCDPISGHVSLFWYQQALGQGPEFLTYFQNEAQLDKSGLPSDRFFAERPEGSVSTLKIQRTQQEDSAVYLCASSFTYLRELPPAGYTFGSGTRLTVV.

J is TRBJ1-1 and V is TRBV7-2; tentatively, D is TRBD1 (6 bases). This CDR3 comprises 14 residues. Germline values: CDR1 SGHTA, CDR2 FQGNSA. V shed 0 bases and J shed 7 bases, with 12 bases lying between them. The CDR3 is CASSLARGAGEAFF. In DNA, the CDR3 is TGTGCCAGCAGCTTAGCGCGGGGGGCGGGTGAAGCTTTCTTT.

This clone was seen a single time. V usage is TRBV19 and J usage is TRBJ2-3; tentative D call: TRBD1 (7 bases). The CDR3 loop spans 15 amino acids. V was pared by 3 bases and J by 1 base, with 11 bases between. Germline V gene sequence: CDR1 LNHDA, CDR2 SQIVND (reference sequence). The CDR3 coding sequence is TGTGCCAGTAGTATTGGGGGGACAGGCACAGATACGCAGTATTTT. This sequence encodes CASSIGGTGTDTQYF.

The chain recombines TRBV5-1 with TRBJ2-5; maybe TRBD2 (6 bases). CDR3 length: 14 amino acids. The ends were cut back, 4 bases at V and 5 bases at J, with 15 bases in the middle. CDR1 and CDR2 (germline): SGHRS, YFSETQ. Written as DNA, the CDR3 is TGCGCCAGCAGCCCCGGTGGGGGGATCGAGACCCAGTACTTC. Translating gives CASSPGGGIETQYF.

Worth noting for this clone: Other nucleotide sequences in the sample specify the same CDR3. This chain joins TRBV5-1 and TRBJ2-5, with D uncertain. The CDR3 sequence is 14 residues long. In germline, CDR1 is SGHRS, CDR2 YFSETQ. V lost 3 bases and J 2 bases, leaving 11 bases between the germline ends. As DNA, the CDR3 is TGCGCCAGCAGCTCAGGTCAAGTGCAAGAGACCCAGTACTTC. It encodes CASSSGQVQETQYF.

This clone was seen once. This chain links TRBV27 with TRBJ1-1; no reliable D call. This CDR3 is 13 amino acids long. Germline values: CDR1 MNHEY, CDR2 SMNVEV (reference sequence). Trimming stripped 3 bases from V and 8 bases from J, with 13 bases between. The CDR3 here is CASSFRTQLEAFF. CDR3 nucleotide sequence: TGTGCCAGCAGTTTTAGAACACAATTAGAAGCTTTCTTT.